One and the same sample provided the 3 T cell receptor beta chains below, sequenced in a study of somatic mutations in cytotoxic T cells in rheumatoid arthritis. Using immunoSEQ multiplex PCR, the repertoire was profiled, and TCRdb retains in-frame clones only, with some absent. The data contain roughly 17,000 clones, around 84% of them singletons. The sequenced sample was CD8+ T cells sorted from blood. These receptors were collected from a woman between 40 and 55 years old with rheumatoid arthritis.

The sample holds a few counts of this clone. The CDR3 DNA reads as TGTGCCAGCAGCGCTAACACAGATACGCAGTATTTT. Protein product: CASSANTDTQYF. The rearrangement uses TRBV7-9 and TRBJ2-3; D is uncertain. CDR3 size: 12 residues. V was cut by 5 bases and J by 2 bases, with 5 bases left in between. The germline V gene has CDR1 SEHNR and CDR2 FQNEAQ (reference sequence).

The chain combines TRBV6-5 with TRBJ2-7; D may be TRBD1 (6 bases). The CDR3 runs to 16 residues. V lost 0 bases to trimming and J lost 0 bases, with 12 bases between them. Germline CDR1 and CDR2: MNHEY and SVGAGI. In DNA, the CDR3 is TGTGCCAGCAGTTACTCGACGGGACACGCCTCCTACGAGCAGTACTTC. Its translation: CASSYSTGHASYEQYF.

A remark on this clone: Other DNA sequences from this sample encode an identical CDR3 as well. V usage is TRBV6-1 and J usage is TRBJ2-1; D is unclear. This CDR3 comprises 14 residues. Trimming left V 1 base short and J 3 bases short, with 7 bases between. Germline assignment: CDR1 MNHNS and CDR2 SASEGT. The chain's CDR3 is CASSEGSSYNEQFF. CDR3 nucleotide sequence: TGTGCCAGCAGTGAAGGGTCGAGCTACAATGAGCAGTTCTTC.